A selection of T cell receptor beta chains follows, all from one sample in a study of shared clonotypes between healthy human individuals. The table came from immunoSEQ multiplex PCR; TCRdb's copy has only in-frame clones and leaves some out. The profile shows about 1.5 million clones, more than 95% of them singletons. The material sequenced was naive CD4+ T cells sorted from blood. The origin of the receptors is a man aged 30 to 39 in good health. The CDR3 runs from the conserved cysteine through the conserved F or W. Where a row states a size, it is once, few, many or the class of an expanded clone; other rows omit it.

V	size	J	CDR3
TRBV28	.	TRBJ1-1	CASSLLGLAEAFF
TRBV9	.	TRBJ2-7	CASSVDPGAYEQYF
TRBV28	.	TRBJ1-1	CASSPPHSTTLEAFF
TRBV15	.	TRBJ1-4	CATSRGEPEKLFF
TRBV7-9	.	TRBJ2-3	CASSPRDRGQTDTQYF
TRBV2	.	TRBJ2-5	CASKGGPQETQYF
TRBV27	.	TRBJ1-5	CASSQDSGQPQHF
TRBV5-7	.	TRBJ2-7	CASSSNGTTYEQYF
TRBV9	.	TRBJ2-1	CASSVSSGDYNEQFF
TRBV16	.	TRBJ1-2	CASSQYSAGGYGYTF
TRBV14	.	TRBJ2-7	CASSQDLGAMGEQYF
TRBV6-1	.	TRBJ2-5	CASRWRGRQETQYF
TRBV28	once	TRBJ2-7	CASSSRDRGRTYEQYF
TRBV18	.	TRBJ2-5	CASSPTGGQETQYF
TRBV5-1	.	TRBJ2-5	CASSLGAASGRARETQYF
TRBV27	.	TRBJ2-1	CASSTGTSGDNEQFF
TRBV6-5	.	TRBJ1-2	CASSLVQGIASGYTF
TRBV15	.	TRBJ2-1	CATSRADRGRNEQFF
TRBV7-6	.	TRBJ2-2	CASSLALRDSTGELFF
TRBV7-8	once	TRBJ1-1	CASSLVGRGGLNTEAFF
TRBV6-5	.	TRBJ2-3	CASSYAVLGTSDTQYF
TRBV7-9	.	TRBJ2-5	CASSLVGVGERTQYF
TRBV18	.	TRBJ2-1	CASSPPPRTGVDEEQFF
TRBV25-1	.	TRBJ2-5	CASSDAVTQYF
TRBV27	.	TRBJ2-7	CASSTLLRRAPGEQYF
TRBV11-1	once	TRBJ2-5	CASTSGWNQETQYF